The entry below describes one T cell receptor (beta chain). The table lists this clonotype with a few counts. This receptor's antigen is unknown. The record has no base qualities; no much larger clone is one base away. The donors were roughly 40 Caucasian individuals from Russia, aged 6 to 90 years, who were systemically healthy. Each donor gave roughly 9 milliliters of peripheral blood, drawn into EDTA-treated Vacutainer tubes. Ficoll-Paque density-gradient centrifugation was used to isolate PBMCs, with at least 6.5 million per sample. Trizol reagent was used to extract total RNA from the PBMCs, yielding at least 5.5 micrograms per sample. For every donor, flow cytometry on a PBMC aliquot measured the percentage of naive CD45RAhigh/CD27high T cells. The CDR3 runs 13 residues from the cysteine to the phenylalanine. The retained sequence is limited to the CDR3, 39 bases, with the frame set at the first base. Sequences MDHEN (CDR1) and SYDVKM (CDR2) are obtained from the germline V gene.

Receptor amplification or capture employed 5' RACE. The sample was run on an Illumina HiSeq 2500. A second PCR of roughly 7 to 12 cycles was run with a J-beta primer mix and a sample-barcoded 5' primer. Each TCR beta cDNA molecule received a unique molecular identifier from a template-switch 5' adaptor carrying 12 random nucleotides. At least 2.5 million CDR3-containing paired-end reads were obtained from each sample. First-strand cDNA was synthesized from all RNA with the Mint cDNA synthesis kit, primed by a TRBC-specific oligonucleotide. Following uracil-DNA glycosylase treatment, a first 18-cycle PCR with universal primers M1SS and BC2_uni_R was performed on all cDNA. As for the original processing: For normalization, 1 million high-quality reads were randomly selected from each sample, with every read carrying a distinct molecular identifier. Instead of being binned into consensus sequences, reads that shared molecular identifiers were thrown out. MiTCR, with a Q25 quality threshold and the strictest error-elimination algorithm, was used for CDR3 identification, clonotype clustering and error correction. A nonparametric unseen species model with Euler transformation was used to estimate a lower bound on total TCR beta diversity. Through fastp at Q25 and MiXCR, TCRdb rebuilt clones from the public reads, retaining in-frame beta chains. CDR3 protein duplicates are merged, each entry listing the most common genes and DNA. The V and J calls come from TCRdb's annotation, not from the publication. The sample contains roughly 1.5 million distinct CDR3 sequences, under 55% of them found a single time. In total, the top ten clones hold about 3.8% of the sample.

The data derive from a study of blood T cells in healthy people across ages (dated by TCRdb to between 2015 and 2017). Concerning the study at large: In model experiments, template switching captured roughly one uniquely barcoded TCR beta cDNA molecule for every two T cells. Using deep sequencing normalized with unique cDNA molecular identifiers, the study measured how TCR beta repertoire diversity changes with age. The donors were divided into four age groups: young (average around 17 years), middle-aged (almost 40), aged (around 59) and long-lived (about 79). To avoid experimental bias, donors of different ages were randomly spread across the sequencing lanes. Using the same blood draw, the study looked at two additional independent replicas of 1 million unique cDNA reads for two donors, one aged 18 to 29 and the other aged 80 or older. Summary of the overall study and its limitations: Compared with the aged group, the long-lived group had more naive CD4+ T cells, fewer expanded clones and increased TCR diversity, suggesting age selection. Observed TCR beta diversity per million T cells fell roughly linearly with age, and a significant reduction was already apparent by age around 39. There was a strong correlation between observed TCR beta diversity and the percentage of naive T cells measured by flow cytometry. Because donor CMV infection status was unknown, age-related changes in expanded clonotypes were potentially confounded. Bulk unsorted PBMC profiling prevented conclusive comparison of naive and antigen-experienced compartments. Total diversity estimates from one million sequenced T cells were considered lower bounds and underestimates.

The chain employs TRBV28 and TRBJ2-5; a tentative D call is TRBD2 (6 bases match). Matching the DNA end better, TRBJ2-7 makes the J call doubtful. The sequencing input was blood. This receptor was identified in a woman younger than 35 in good health. The CDR3 is CASTRGLLYEQYF. The nucleotide sequence reads TGTGCCAGCACCCGGGGACTCCTCTACGAGCAGTACTTC.